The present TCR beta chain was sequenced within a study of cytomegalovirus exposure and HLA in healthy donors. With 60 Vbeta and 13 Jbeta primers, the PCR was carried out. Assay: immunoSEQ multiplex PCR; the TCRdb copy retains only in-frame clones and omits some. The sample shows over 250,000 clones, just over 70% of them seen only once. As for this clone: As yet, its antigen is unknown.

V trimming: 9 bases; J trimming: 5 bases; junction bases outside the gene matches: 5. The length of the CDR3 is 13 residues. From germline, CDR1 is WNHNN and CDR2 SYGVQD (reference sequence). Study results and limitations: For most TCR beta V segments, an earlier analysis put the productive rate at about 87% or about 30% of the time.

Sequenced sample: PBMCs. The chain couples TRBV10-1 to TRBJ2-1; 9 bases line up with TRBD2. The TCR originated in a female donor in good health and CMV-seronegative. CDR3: CARGLAGNNEQFF. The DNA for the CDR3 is TGCGCCAGGGGACTAGCTGGGAACAATGAGCAGTTCTTC.